The source of this TCR beta chain is a study of T cells after yellow fever vaccination. Using its own MiXCR run on the 5' RACE reads, TCRdb lists one record per CDR3 protein. The sample lists some 300,000 distinct CDR3 sequences, approximately 12% occurring once. This clonotype was seen more than once but under ten times. Its target is unknown. Study results and caveats: Weaker, the secondary response peaked sooner, at day 5 versus 15.

CDR1 is ENHRY and CDR2 is SYGVKD in the germline V gene. Trimming took 4 bases from V and 6 from J, leaving 10 bases between them. CDR3 length: 12 residues. Source: CD4+ T cells sorted from PBMCs, taken 45 days after the yellow fever booster vaccination. This clonotype originated in a man younger than 35 who received the YFV17D yellow fever vaccine. The V gene is TRBV10-3, the J gene TRBJ2-7; D is perhaps TRBD2 (5 bases). CDR3 sequence: CAISGASTEQYV. DNA for the CDR3: TGTGCCATCAGTGGGGCTAGCACCGAGCAGTACGTC.